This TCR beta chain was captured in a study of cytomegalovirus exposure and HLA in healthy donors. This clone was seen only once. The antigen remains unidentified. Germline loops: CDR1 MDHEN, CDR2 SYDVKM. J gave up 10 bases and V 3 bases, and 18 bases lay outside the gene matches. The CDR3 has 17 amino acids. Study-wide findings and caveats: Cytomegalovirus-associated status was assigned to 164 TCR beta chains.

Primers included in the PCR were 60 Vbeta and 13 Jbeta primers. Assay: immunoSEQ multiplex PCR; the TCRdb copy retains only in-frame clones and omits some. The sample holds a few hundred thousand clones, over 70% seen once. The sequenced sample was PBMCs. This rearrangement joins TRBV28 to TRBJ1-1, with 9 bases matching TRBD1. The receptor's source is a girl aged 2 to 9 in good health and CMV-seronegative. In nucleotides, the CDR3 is TGTGCCAGCAGTTTTTGGGGCGCCGGGACAGGGCATATCGCAGCTTTCTTT. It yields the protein CASSFWGAGTGHIAAFF.